These 28 T cell receptor beta chains were sequenced from one sample in a study of OX40 agonist ivuxolimab in advanced cancers. Sequencing was performed with immunoSEQ multiplex PCR; in TCRdb, only in-frame clones are kept and a portion is missing. Of approximately 6,600 clones in the sample, around four fifths are singletons; the top ten hold roughly 26%. Specimen: CD4+ or CD8+ T cells sorted from blood, collected in a trial of the OX40 agonist ivuxolimab. These receptors were collected from an adult with an advanced solid tumor such as melanoma, head and neck, liver or kidney cancer.

V and J are TRBV6-5 and TRBJ1-5, with D tentatively TRBD1 (5 bases). Germline V gene lookup returns CDR1 MNHEY and CDR2 SVGAGI. V shed 6 bases and J shed 0 bases, with 12 bases lying between them. The CDR3 sequence is 15 residues long. CDR3: CASRQTANSNQPQHF. In DNA form, the CDR3 reads TGTGCCAGCAGACAGACAGCAAATAGCAATCAGCCCCAGCATTTT.

This sequence joins TRBV6-5 and TRBJ2-3, with D tentatively TRBD1 or TRBD2 (6 bases each). Germline V gives CDR1 MNHEY, CDR2 SVGAGI. The CDR3 loop spans 16 amino acids. With 3 bases removed from V and 1 base from J, the gap between germline ends came to 14 bases. The CDR3 region is CASSYRPGEGTDTQYF. CDR3 in DNA: TGTGCCAGCAGTTATCGACCAGGGGAGGGCACAGATACGCAGTATTTT.

This clone was recorded a few times. The J gene is TRBJ1-5, the V gene TRBV23-1, with D possibly matching TRBD1 (5 bases). TRBV23-1 is an open reading frame, and its role is uncertain. The CDR3 consists of 16 residues. The V gene lost 0 bases and the J gene lost 4 bases, with 13 bases spanning the gap. The DNA for the CDR3 is TGCGCCAGCAGTCAATCGCTCAGGGCGGATAATCAGCCCCAGCATTTT. Its translation: CASSQSLRADNQPQHF.

The gene calls are TRBV11-2 and TRBJ2-1; D call uncertain. The CDR3 is 12 amino acids. Germline assignment: CDR1 SGHAT and CDR2 FQNNGV. V was cut by 3 bases and J by 10 bases, with 10 bases left in between. The CDR3 region is CASSFLFNEQFF. The CDR3 DNA sequence: TGTGCCAGCAGCTTCCTATTTAACGAGCAGTTCTTC.

This clone is categorized as medium-sized. The gene calls are TRBV7-9 and TRBJ2-3; TRBD1 is a possible D gene (5 bases). Trimming shortened V by 4 bases and J by 6 bases, and 14 bases separated the two germline ends. This CDR3 is built from 14 residues. CDR1 and CDR2 (germline): SEHNR, FQNEAQ (reference sequence). The CDR3 DNA sequence: TGTGCCAGCAGCTCGAACCCACAGGTGGATACGCAGTATTTT. Translated, it gives CASSSNPQVDTQYF.

As concerns this clone: Other nucleotide sequences from this sample produce the same CDR3. The CDR3 loop is CASSVGGSISSGNTIYF. CDR3 DNA sequence: TGTGCCAGCAGCGTGGGTGGCAGCATAAGCTCTGGAAACACCATATATTTT. V and J are TRBV9 and TRBJ1-3; D is undetermined. The germline V gene encodes CDR1 SGDLS and CDR2 YYNGEE. The CDR3 runs 17 residues. The V end lost 2 bases, the J end lost 0 bases, and 15 bases lay between the germline ends.

The chain links TRBV7-3 to TRBJ2-1; perhaps TRBD2 as D (6 bases). V was cut by 2 bases and J by 6 bases, with 14 bases left in between. The CDR3 has 15 amino acids. From germline, CDR1 is SGHTA and CDR2 FQGTGA. The CDR3 DNA follows: TGTGCCAGCAGCTTAGGTTTGGGAGGAGCCAATGAGCAGTTCTTC. As protein: CASSLGLGGANEQFF.

This chain joins TRBV27 and TRBJ2-1; possible D gene TRBD1, 5 bases. Between the trimmed V and J ends, which lost 3 bases and 7 bases, there was a span of 19 bases. The CDR3 has 16 residues. Germline V gives CDR1 MNHEY, CDR2 SMNVEV (reference sequence). The CDR3 here is CASSFNSPWGTNEQFF. The CDR3 DNA reads TGTGCCAGCAGTTTCAACAGTCCCTGGGGCACAAATGAGCAGTTCTTC.

This clone was detected once. The chain recombines TRBV9 with TRBJ1-1; D is unclear. Per the germline V gene, CDR1 is SGDLS and CDR2 is YYNGEE. Trimming pared 3 bases from V and 0 bases from J, leaving 3 bases between. This CDR3 comprises 12 residues. CDR3 DNA sequence: TGTGCCAGCAGCGCGCTGAACACTGAAGCTTTCTTT. Amino acids: CASSALNTEAFF.

V and J are TRBV19 and TRBJ2-1, with TRBD2 as a possible D gene (6 bases). Germline CDR1 LNHDA, CDR2 SQIVND (reference sequence). Between the trimmed V and J ends, which lost 0 bases and 8 bases, there was a span of 8 bases. The CDR3 spans 13 residues. The CDR3 DNA reads as TGTGCCAGTAGTATAGATCTAGCGTATGAGCAGTTCTTC. Translating gives CASSIDLAYEQFF.

This clone showed up just a few times. The J gene is TRBJ2-7, the V gene TRBV11-3, with D maybe TRBD1 (6 bases). Trimming stripped 1 base from V and 5 bases from J, with 12 bases between. The CDR3 has 14 amino acids. Germline V CDR1 and CDR2: SGHNT, YENEEA. The CDR3 bases are TGTGCCAGCAGCTTAGCAGTCAGGGGAGACGAGCAGTACTTC. This gives the protein CASSLAVRGDEQYF. Based on the CDR3 plus reference TRBV11-3 and TRBJ2-7, the full variable domain is EAGVVQSPRYKIIEKKQPVAFWCNPISGHNTLYWYLQNLGQGPELLIRYENEEAVDDSQLPKDRFSAERLKGVDSTLKIQPAELGDSAVYLCASSLAVRGDEQYFGPGTRLTVT.

This clone is a singleton in its sample. V and J are TRBV9 and TRBJ2-5; tentatively, D is TRBD1 or TRBD2 (5 bases each). The DNA end is a closer match to TRBJ2-7, so the J assignment may be wrong. Germline V gives CDR1 SGDLS, CDR2 YYNGEE. The CDR3 runs to 15 residues. The CDR3 DNA is TGTGCCAGCAGCCCTTCGGGGCAGATAACCTACGAGCAGTACTTC. This gives the protein CASSPSGQITYEQYF.

The V gene is TRBV18, the J gene TRBJ1-2; TRBD1 might be the D (5 bases). Germline V gene sequence: CDR1 KGHSH, CDR2 LQKENI. V lost 6 bases, J lost 8 bases, and 22 bases lay in between. CDR3 length: 15 amino acids. CDR3 nucleotide sequence: TGTGCCAGCTCCCAAGAATCCAGGGAGGGGACCGGCTACACCTTC. This codes for CASSQESREGTGYTF.

The chain has TRBV7-9 and TRBJ1-2; possible D gene TRBD1, 5 bases. CDR3 length equals 13 residues. The V end was cut by 5 bases, the J end by 4 bases, with 11 bases between. Germline CDR1 SEHNR, CDR2 FQNEAQ (reference sequence). The CDR3 DNA reads TGTGCCAGCAGCCTGGCTGGGGGCTATGGCTACACCTTC. The encoded protein is CASSLAGGYGYTF. The whole variable domain, remainder taken from reference TRBV7-9 and TRBJ1-2, is DTGVSQNPRHKITKRGQNVTFRCDPISEHNRLYWYRQTLGQGPEFLTYFQNEAQLEKSRLLSDRFSAERPKGSFSTLEIQRTEQGDSAMYLCASSLAGGYGYTFGSGTRLTVV.

V and J are TRBV4-1 and TRBJ2-3; 8 bases agree with TRBD2. V dropped 0 bases and J dropped 1; count of bases not matched to a gene: 6. The CDR3 consists of 17 residues. Germline V lookup: CDR1 MGHRA, CDR2 YSYEKL. CDR3 region: CASSQDPLAERTDTQYF. The CDR3 nucleotides are TGCGCCAGCAGCCAAGATCCACTAGCGGAACGCACAGATACGCAGTATTTT.

This chain links TRBV27 with TRBJ1-1; D is unclear. The germline CDR1 and CDR2 sequences are MNHEY and SMNVEV (reference sequence). Trimming took off 4 bases at V and 2 bases at J, with 8 bases between the two ends. The CDR3 totals 13 residues. CDR3 amino acids: CASSYGGNTEAFF. The DNA for the CDR3 is TGTGCCAGCAGTTATGGCGGAAACACTGAAGCTTTCTTT.

This clone showed up just once. V and J are TRBV5-1 and TRBJ2-7; unclear D gene. The ends were cut back, 0 bases at V and 0 bases at J, with 13 bases in the middle. The CDR3 loop spans 16 amino acids. Germline V gene data show CDR1 as SGHRS and CDR2 as YFSETQ. The CDR3 region has the DNA TGCGCCAGCAGCTTGGTGAGGTCCCCGAGCTCCTACGAGCAGTACTTC. Residues: CASSLVRSPSSYEQYF.

The rearrangement joins TRBV7-3 to TRBJ2-1; D might be TRBD1 or TRBD2, each matching 6 bases. With 4 bases removed from V and 2 bases from J, the gap between germline ends came to 12 bases. The germline CDR1 and CDR2 sequences are SGHTA and FQGTGA. This CDR3 contains 15 residues. The CDR3 is CASSSSGGPYNEQFF. DNA for the CDR3: TGTGCCAGCAGCTCCTCTGGGGGGCCCTACAATGAGCAGTTCTTC.

This rearrangement joins TRBV2 to TRBJ2-4, with TRBD2 matching over 9 bases. V lost 7 bases and J lost 3; bases outside the gene matches: 4. This CDR3 comprises 14 residues. Germline CDR1 reads SNHLY; CDR2 reads FYNNEI. CDR3 sequence: CASNLAGNKNIQYF. Written as DNA, the CDR3 is TGTGCCAGCAACCTAGCGGGGAACAAAAACATTCAGTACTTC.

This chain uses TRBV27 with TRBJ1-3, with D perhaps matching TRBD1 (6 bases). V shed 0 bases and J shed 2 bases, with 11 bases lying between them. The CDR3 is made up of 16 amino acids. Per the germline V gene, CDR1 is MNHEY and CDR2 is SMNVEV (reference sequence). The CDR3 sequence is CASSLSAGEAGNTIYF. The CDR3 DNA sequence: TGTGCCAGCAGTTTATCTGCAGGGGAGGCTGGAAACACCATATATTTT.

With respect to this clone: Other DNA variants within this sample encode the same CDR3. The V call is TRBV9, the J call TRBJ2-7, with D perhaps TRBD1 (5 bases). Trimming left V 3 bases short and J 3 bases short, with 16 bases between. CDR1 SGDLS and CDR2 YYNGEE come from the germline V gene. This CDR3 contains 15 residues. The CDR3 reads CASSAMGHDDYEQYF. DNA for the CDR3: TGTGCCAGCAGCGCTATGGGGCATGACGACTACGAGCAGTACTTC.

This rearrangement joins TRBV5-1 to TRBJ2-7; D is possibly TRBD2 (6 bases). The CDR3 is made up of 14 amino acids. The germline gives CDR1 SGHRS, CDR2 YFSETQ. Trimming took 9 bases from V and 1 from J, leaving 17 bases between them. CDR3 coding DNA: TGCGCCACACGCCCGGGGGACGGATCCTACGAGCAGTACTTC. Translated, it gives CATRPGDGSYEQYF.

The rearrangement links TRBV7-9 to TRBJ2-2; D is possibly TRBD1 (7 bases). The germline CDR1 and CDR2 sequences are SEHNR and FQNEAQ (reference sequence). V lost 3 bases and J 1 base, leaving 18 bases between the germline ends. The CDR3 runs to 18 residues. The CDR3 sequence is CASSFPWAGQMNTGELFF. For the CDR3, the DNA is TGTGCCAGCAGCTTCCCCTGGGCGGGACAGATGAACACCGGGGAGCTGTTTTTT.

This chain uses TRBV7-9 with TRBJ2-1, with TRBD2 identical over 8 bases. Looked up from germline, CDR1 is SEHNR and CDR2 is FQNEAQ (reference sequence). J lost 4 bases, V lost 7 bases, and 9 bases had no gene match. The length of the CDR3 is 15 residues. The CDR3 DNA reads TGTGCCAGCATCGCGGGGGGATCCCAATACAATGAGCAGTTCTTC. Translated: CASIAGGSQYNEQFF.

The chain employs TRBV7-9 and TRBJ2-3; TRBD1 is a possible D gene (6 bases). Trimming removed 5 bases at V and 1 base at J, with 22 bases between. The germline V gene has CDR1 SEHNR and CDR2 FQNEAQ (reference sequence). The CDR3 sequence is 18 residues long. In DNA, the CDR3 is TGTGCCAGCAGCCCTAGGCCCTTTACAGGGTCGGGCACAGATACGCAGTATTTT. Amino acids: CASSPRPFTGSGTDTQYF.

CDR3 DNA sequence: TGTGCCAGCGGGACAGCCTATGGCTACACCTTC. It translates to CASGTAYGYTF. This sequence joins TRBV19 and TRBJ1-2; TRBD1 matches at 7 bases. Per the germline V gene, CDR1 is LNHDA and CDR2 is SQIVND (reference sequence). The CDR3 sequence is 11 residues long. The J segment lost 4 bases and the V segment lost 9 bases, leaving 2 bases of the junction unmatched.

V gene TRBV7-3 combines with J gene TRBJ2-2, with D unresolved. Germline loops: CDR1 SGHTA, CDR2 FQGTGA. Trimming removed 6 bases at V and 4 bases at J, with 3 bases between. The CDR3 contains 11 residues. The CDR3 sequence is CASRGTGELFF. The CDR3 DNA is TGTGCCAGCAGGGGCACCGGGGAGCTGTTTTTT.

This clone was seen a few times. The gene calls are TRBV23-1 and TRBJ1-5; D call uncertain. TRBV23-1 qualifies as an ORF whose function is uncertain. The length of the CDR3 is 16 residues. The germline V and J ends were trimmed by 4 bases and 3 bases, with 16 bases remaining between them. This CDR3 reads CASSLLPRADNQPQHF. In nucleotides, the CDR3 is TGCGCCAGCAGTCTTTTGCCAAGGGCGGACAATCAGCCCCAGCATTTT.